This TCR beta chain was captured in a study of shared clonotypes between healthy human individuals. Study background: For every donor, three CD4 naive, three CD4 memory, two CD8 naive and one CD8 memory plates were used.

Terminally differentiated effector memory CD45RA+ cells were excluded by CCR7 positive selection of CD45RO-negative cells. Per the authors' pipeline: Junction-only sequences produced by ImmunoSEQ had no quality scores, so filtering differed. Measured with immunoSEQ multiplex PCR; TCRdb has only the in-frame clones, and not every one. D and trimming come from the DNA, and the V and J calls and clone size come from that table. The profile shows around 2,000,000 clones, less than 95% of them singletons. Details on this clone: Its cognate antigen is unknown.

Study-wide results and limits: The study drew on few donors, limiting represented genetic and exposure-history diversity.

The germline CDR1 and CDR2 sequences are KGHSH and LQKENI. Between the trimmed V and J ends, which lost 3 bases and 4 bases, there was a span of 14 bases. This CDR3 is 15 amino acids long. Specimen: naive CD8+ T cells sorted from blood. This TCR was sampled from a man younger than 35 in good health. The chain carries TRBV18 and TRBJ2-3; perhaps TRBD1 as D (5 bases). CDR3 loop: CASSPAGHEADTQYF. CDR3 in DNA: TGTGCCAGCTCACCGGCCGGACACGAAGCAGATACGCAGTATTTT. Based on the CDR3 plus reference TRBV18 and TRBJ2-3, the full variable domain is NAGVMQNPRHLVRRRGQEARLRCSPMKGHSHVYWYRQLPEEGLKFMVYLQKENIIDESGMPKERFSAEFPKEGPSILRIQQVVRGDSAAYFCASSPAGHEADTQYFGPGTRLTVL.